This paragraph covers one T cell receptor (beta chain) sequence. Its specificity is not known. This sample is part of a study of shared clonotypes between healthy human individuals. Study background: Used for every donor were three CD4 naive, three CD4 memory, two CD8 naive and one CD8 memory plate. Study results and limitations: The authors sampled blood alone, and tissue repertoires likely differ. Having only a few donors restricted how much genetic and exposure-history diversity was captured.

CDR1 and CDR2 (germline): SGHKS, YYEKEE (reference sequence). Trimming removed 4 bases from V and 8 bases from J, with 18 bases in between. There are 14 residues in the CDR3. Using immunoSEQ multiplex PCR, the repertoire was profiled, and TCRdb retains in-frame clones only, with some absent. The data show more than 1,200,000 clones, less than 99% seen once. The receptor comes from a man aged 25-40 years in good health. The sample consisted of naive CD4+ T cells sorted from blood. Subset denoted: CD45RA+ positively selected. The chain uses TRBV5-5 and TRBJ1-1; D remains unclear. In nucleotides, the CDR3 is TGTGCCAGCAGCAGAACGACGGGGTCCCAAGAAGCTTTCTTT. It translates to CASSRTTGSQEAFF.